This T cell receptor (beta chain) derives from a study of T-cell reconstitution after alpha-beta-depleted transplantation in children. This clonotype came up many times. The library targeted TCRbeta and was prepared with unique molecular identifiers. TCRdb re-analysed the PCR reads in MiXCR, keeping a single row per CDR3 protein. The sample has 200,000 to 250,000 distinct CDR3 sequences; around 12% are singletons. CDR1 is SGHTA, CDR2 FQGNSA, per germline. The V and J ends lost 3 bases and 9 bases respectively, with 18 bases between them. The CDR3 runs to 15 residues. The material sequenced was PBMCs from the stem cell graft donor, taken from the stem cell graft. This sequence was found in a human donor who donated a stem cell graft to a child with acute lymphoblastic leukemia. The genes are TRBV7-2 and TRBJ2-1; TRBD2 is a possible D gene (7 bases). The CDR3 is CASSLVVGGLGEQFF. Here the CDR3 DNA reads TGTGCCAGCAGCTTGGTTGTGGGGGGGCTCGGTGAGCAGTTCTTC. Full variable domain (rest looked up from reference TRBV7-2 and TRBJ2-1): GAGVSQSPSNKVTEKGKDVELRCDPISGHTALYWYRQSLGQGLEFLIYFQGNSAPDKSGLPSDRFSAERTGGSVSTLTIQRTQQEDSAVYLCASSLVVGGLGEQFFGPGTRLTVL.